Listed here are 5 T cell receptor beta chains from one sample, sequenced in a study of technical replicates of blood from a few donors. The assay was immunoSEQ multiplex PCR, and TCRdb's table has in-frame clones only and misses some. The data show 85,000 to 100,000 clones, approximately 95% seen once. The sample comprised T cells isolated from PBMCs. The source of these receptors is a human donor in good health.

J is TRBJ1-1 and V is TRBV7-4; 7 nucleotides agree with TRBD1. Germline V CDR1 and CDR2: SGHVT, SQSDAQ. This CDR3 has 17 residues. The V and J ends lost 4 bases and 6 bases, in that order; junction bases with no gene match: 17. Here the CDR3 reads CASSWRRSSWTGSEAFF. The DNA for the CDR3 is TGTGCCAGCAGCTGGAGACGAAGCAGCTGGACAGGTTCTGAAGCTTTCTTT.

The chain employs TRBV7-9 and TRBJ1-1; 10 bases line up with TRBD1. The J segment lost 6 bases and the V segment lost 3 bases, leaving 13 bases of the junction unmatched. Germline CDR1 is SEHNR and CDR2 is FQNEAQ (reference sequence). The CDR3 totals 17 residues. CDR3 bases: TGTGCCAGCAGCTTTTCCGGGACAGGGGCCCCGGGGGCTGAAGCTTTCTTT. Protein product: CASSFSGTGAPGAEAFF.

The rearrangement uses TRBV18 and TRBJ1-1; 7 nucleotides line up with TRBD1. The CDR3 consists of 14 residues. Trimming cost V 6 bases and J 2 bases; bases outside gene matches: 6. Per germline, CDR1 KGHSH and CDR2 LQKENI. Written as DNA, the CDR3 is TGTGCCAGCTCCCGACAGGGAGACAACACTGAAGCTTTCTTT. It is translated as CASSRQGDNTEAFF. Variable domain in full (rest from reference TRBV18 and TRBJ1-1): NAGVMQNPRHLVRRRGQEARLRCSPMKGHSHVYWYRQLPEEGLKFMVYLQKENIIDESGMPKERFSAEFPKEGPSILRIQQVVRGDSAAYFCASSRQGDNTEAFFGQGTRLTVV.

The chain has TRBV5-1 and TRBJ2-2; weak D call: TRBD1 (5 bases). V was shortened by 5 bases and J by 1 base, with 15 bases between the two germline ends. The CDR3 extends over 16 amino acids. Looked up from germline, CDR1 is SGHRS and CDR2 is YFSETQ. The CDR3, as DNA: TGCGCCAGCAGAGACCACAGGAGAGGGAACACCGGGGAGCTGTTTTTT. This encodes CASRDHRRGNTGELFF.

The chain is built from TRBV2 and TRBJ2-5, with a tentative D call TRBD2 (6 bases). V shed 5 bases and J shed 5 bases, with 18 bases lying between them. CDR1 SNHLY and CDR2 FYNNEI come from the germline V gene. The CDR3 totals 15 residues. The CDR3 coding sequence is TGTGCCAGCAGTCAGACTAGGCTCTCCGGGGAGACCCAGTACTTC. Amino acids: CASSQTRLSGETQYF.